The source of this T cell receptor beta chain is a study of CD8+CD57+ T cells in acquired aplastic anemia (dated by TCRdb to between 2018 and 2020). Concerning the study at large: Extracted DNA from sorted CD4+ and CD8+ cells averaged approximately 3 ug, ranging from about 0.18 to 27.4 ug. CD8+CD57+ expansion was defined as a frequency above the mean frequency observed in healthy subjects.

From its cysteine to its phenylalanine, the CDR3 spans 13 amino acids. Just the 39-base CDR3 DNA is kept, in frame starting at base 1. From a lookup of the germline V gene (reference sequence), CDR1 and CDR2 are LNHDA and SQIVND. V is shortened by 5 bases, J by 5 bases, and the region joining them spans 7 bases. As concerns this clonotype: Its recognized antigen is unknown. Nothing much larger sits one base from this clone, and base qualities are not available.

Genomic DNA was used as template for profiling of TCR beta VDJ combinations and CDR3 sequences. An Illumina HiSeq 2000 was the platform used for TCR repertoire sequencing. The published analysis was carried out like this. Repertoires were assessed using TRBV/TRBJ rearrangement plots, CDR3 size and DJ length profiles, and Simpson's diversity index. The immunodominant clone was defined as the most abundant DNA sequence in deep sequencing data. CDR3 amino acid sequences were checked for sharing between subjects and were compared against published repertoires and the VDJdb database. The raw public data were reprocessed by TCRdb itself: fastp quality trimming at Q25, MiXCR clonotype calling, in-frame beta chains only. When rows share a CDR3 protein, they turn into one entry using the most common DNA and genes. TCRdb's processing, not the study's, gives the V and J calls here. The sample records 150,000 to 200,000 distinct CDR3 sequences, more than 45% of which are singletons. Jointly, the top ten make up roughly 2.8% of the sample.

General findings and caveats noted by the study authors: Between patients and healthy controls, no significant difference in CD8+ Simpson's diversity was found (P=0.060). Although some 28 CD8+ CDR3 sequences were shared by patients and controls, these sequences appeared highly expressed in patients and within the immunodominant clones of patients.

The patients picked for sequencing were ones in whom flow cytometry had shown an expansion of CD8+CD57+ cells. Every patient had a diagnosis of severe acquired aplastic anemia based on International Study of Aplastic Anemia and Agranulocytosis and Camitta criteria. At the time blood was sampled, none of the patients had received any therapy. In this study, sorted CD4+ and CD8+ T cells from the blood of healthy subjects and of severe aplastic anemia patients had their TCR repertoires deep-sequenced. Patients were enrolled in the USA under clinicaltrials.gov protocols 00001620, 01623167, 00001397, 00071045, 00081523 and 00961064. Ficoll-Paque density gradient centrifugation was used to isolate peripheral blood mononuclear cells. Before DNA extraction, CD4+ and CD8+ T cells were sorted by FACS or by magnetic beads.

The TCR comes from a human donor with aplastic anemia. Input material: sorted CD4+, CD8+, or CD8+CD57+ T cells (not recorded which) from PBMCs. This chain is built from TRBV19 and TRBJ1-6; the D segment cannot be called with confidence. The encoded CDR3 is CASSGHDNSPLHF. The nucleotide sequence is given as TGTGCCAGTAGTGGGCACGATAATTCACCCCTCCACTTT.